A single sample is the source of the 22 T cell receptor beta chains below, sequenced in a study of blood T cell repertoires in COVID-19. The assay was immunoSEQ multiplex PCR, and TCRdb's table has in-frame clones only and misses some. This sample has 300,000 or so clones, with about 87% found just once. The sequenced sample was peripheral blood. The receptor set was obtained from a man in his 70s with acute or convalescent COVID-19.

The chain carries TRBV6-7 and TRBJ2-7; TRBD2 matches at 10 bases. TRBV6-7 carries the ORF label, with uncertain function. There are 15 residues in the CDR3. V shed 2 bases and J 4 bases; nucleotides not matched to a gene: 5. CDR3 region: CASSYKAGGPYEQYF. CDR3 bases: TGTGCCAGCAGTTACAAAGCGGGGGGGCCTTACGAGCAGTACTTC.

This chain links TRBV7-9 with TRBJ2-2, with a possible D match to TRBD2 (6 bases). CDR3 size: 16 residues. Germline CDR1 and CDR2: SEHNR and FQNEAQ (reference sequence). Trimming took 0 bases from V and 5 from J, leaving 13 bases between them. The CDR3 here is CASSLARQGGTGELFF. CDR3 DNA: TGTGCCAGCAGCTTAGCGAGGCAGGGAGGAACCGGGGAGCTGTTTTTT.

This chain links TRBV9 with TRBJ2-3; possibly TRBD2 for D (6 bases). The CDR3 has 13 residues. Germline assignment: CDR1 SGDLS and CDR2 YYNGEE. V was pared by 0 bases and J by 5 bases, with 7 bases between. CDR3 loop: CASSVGGGDTQYF. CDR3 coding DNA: TGTGCCAGCAGCGTAGGGGGAGGAGATACGCAGTATTTT.

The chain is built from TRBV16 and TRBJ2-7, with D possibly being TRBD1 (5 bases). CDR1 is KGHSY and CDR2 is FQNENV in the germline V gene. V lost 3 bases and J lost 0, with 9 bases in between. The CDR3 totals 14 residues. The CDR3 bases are TGTGCCAGCAGCCATGGACACCTCTCCTACGAGCAGTACTTC. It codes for CASSHGHLSYEQYF.

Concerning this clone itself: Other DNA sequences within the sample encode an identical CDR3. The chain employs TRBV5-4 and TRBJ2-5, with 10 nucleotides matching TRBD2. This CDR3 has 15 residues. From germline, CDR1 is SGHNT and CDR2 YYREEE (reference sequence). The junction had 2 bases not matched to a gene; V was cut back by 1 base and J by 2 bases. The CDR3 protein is CASSLTSGVQETQYF. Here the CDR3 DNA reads TGTGCCAGCAGCTTGACTAGCGGGGTGCAAGAGACCCAGTACTTC.

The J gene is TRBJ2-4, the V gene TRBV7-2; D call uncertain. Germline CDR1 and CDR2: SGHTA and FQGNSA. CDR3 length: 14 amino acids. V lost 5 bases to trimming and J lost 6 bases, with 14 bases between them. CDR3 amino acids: CASSPPPQINIQYF. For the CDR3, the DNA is TGTGCCAGCAGCCCCCCCCCGCAGATAAACATTCAGTACTTC. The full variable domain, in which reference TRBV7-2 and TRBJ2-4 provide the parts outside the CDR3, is GAGVSQSPSNKVTEKGKDVELRCDPISGHTALYWYRQSLGQGLEFLIYFQGNSAPDKSGLPSDRFSAERTGGSVSTLTIQRTQQEDSAVYLCASSPPPQINIQYFGAGTRLSVL.

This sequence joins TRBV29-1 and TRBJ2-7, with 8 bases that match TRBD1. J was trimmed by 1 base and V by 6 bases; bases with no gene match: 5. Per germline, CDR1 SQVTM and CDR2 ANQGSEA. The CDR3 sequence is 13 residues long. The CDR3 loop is CSVGGTGSYEQYF. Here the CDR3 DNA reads TGCAGCGTGGGCGGGACAGGATCCTACGAGCAGTACTTC.

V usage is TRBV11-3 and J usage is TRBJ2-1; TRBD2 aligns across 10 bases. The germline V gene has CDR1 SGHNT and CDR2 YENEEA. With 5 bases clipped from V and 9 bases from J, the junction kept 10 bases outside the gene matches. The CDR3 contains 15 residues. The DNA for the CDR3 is TGTGCCAGCAGCCCTTCCGCTAGCGGGAGAGGTGAGCAGTTCTTC. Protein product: CASSPSASGRGEQFF.

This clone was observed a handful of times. The CDR3 nucleotides read TGTGCCAGTAGTATGACAGGGGGCGAGCAGTACTTC. It is translated as CASSMTGGEQYF. This chain uses TRBV19 with TRBJ2-7, with 9 bases aligning to TRBD1. CDR1 and CDR2 from the germline V gene are LNHDA and SQIVND (reference sequence). The V and J ends lost 3 bases and 6 bases, in that order; junction bases with no gene match: 0. This CDR3 has 12 amino acids.

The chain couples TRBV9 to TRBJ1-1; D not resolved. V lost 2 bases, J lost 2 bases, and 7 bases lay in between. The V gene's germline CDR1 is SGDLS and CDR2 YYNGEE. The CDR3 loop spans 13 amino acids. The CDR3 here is CASSVEGNTEAFF. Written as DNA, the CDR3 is TGTGCCAGCAGCGTGGAGGGAAACACTGAAGCTTTCTTT.

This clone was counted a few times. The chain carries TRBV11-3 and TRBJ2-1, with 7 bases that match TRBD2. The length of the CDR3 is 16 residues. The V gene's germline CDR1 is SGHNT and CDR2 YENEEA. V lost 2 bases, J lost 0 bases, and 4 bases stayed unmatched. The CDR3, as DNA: TGTGCCAGCAGCTTATTCGGGGGGAGCTCCTACAATGAGCAGTTCTTC. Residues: CASSLFGGSSYNEQFF.

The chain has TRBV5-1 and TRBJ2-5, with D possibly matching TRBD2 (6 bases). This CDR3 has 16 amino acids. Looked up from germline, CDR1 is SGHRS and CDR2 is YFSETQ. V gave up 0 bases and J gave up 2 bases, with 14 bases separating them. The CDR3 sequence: CASSLAGVGGQETQYF. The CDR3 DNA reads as TGCGCCAGCAGCTTGGCCGGGGTAGGAGGGCAAGAGACCCAGTACTTC. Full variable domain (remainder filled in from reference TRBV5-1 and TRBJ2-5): KAGVTQTPRYLIKTRGQQVTLSCSPISGHRSVSWYQQTPGQGLQFLFEYFSETQRNKGNFPGRFSGRQFSNSRSEMNVSTLELGDSALYLCASSLAGVGGQETQYFGPGTRLLVL.

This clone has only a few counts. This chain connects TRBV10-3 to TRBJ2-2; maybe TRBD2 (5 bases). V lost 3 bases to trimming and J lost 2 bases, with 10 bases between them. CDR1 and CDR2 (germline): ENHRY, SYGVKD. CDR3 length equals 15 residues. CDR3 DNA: TGTGCCATCAGTGAACACAGACTAAACACCGGGGAGCTGTTTTTT. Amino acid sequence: CAISEHRLNTGELFF.

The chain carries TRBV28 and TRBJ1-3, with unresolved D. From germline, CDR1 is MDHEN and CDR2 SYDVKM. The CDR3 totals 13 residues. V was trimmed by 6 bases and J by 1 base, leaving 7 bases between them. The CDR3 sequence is CASSPVSGNTIYF. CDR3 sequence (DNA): TGTGCCAGCAGCCCAGTATCTGGAAACACCATATATTTT.

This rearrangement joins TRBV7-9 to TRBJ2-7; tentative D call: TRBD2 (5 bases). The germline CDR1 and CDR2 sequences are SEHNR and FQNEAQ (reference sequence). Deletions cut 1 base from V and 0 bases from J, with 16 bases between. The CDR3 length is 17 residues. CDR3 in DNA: TGTGCCAGCAGCTTAGTACGGATGGCGGGCCACTCCTACGAGCAGTACTTC. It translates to CASSLVRMAGHSYEQYF.

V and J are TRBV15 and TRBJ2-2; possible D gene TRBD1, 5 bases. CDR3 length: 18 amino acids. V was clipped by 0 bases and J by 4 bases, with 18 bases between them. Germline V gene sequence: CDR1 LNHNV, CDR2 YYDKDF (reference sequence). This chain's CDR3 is CATSRDLGLRAGTGELFF. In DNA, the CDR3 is TGTGCCACCAGCAGAGATTTGGGGCTTAGGGCAGGCACCGGGGAGCTGTTTTTT.

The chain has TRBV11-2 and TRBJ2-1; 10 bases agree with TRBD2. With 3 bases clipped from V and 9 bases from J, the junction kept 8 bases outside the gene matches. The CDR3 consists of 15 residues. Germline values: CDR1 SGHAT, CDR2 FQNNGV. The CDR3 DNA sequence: TGTGCCAGCAGCTTCGCCAGCAGGACTAGCGGTGAGCAGTTCTTC. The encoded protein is CASSFASRTSGEQFF.

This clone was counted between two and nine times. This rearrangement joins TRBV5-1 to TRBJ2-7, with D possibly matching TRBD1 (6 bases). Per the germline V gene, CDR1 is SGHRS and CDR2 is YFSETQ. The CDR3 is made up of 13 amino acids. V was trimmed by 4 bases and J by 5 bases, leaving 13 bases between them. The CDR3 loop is CASSPGTPNEQYF. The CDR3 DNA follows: TGCGCCAGCAGCCCCGGGACACCAAACGAGCAGTACTTC.

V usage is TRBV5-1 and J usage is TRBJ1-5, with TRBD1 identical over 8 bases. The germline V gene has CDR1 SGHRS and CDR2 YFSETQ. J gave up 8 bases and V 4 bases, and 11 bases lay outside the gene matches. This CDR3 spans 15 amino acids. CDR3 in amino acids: CASSPNTGGREPQHF. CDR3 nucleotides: TGCGCCAGCAGCCCCAACACAGGGGGACGAGAGCCCCAGCATTTT.

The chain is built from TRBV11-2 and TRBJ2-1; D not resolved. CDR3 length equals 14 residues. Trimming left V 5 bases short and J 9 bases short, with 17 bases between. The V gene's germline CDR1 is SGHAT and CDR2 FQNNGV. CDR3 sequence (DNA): TGTGCCAGCAGCGTAGTATACGGGTCGGGTGAGCAGTTCTTC. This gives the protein CASSVVYGSGEQFF.

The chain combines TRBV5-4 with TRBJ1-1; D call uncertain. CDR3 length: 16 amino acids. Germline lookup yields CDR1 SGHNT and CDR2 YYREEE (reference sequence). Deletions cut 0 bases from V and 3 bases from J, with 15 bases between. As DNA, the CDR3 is TGTGCCAGCAGCTTGGGAGGCAGCTTGGTGGACACTGAAGCTTTCTTT. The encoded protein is CASSLGGSLVDTEAFF.

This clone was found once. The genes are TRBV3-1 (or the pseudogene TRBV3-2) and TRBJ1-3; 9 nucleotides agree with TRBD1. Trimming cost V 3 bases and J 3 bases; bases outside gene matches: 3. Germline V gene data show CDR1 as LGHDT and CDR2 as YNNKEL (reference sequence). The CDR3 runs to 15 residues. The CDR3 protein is CASSQRGQGGNTIYF. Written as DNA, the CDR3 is TGTGCCAGCAGCCAGAGGGGACAGGGTGGAAACACCATATATTTT.